A single sample is the source of the 22 T cell receptor beta chains below, sequenced in a study of identical twins. TCRdb ran MiXCR on the 5' RACE reads and lists one entry per CDR3 protein. Of some 320,000 distinct CDR3 sequences in the sample, over 9% were seen once. The same sample was also used in a study of yellow fever vaccine responses in identical twins.

Sequenced: CD8+ T cells sorted from blood. Receptors originate from a young woman in good health.

The rearrangement joins TRBV28 to TRBJ2-5; D is possibly TRBD2 (5 bases). This CDR3 contains 14 residues. Trimming took off 2 bases at V and 7 bases at J, with 14 bases between the two ends. Germline V gene sequence: CDR1 MDHEN, CDR2 SYDVKM. CDR3 sequence (DNA): TGTGCCAGCAGTTTAAGCTCCAGCGGTCCGACCCAGTACTTC. It codes for CASSLSSSGPTQYF.

This clonotype was seen a few times. This chain joins TRBV4-1 and TRBJ1-2; TRBD1 agrees at 10 bases. The junction had 15 bases not matched to a gene; V was cut back by 0 bases and J by 5 bases. The CDR3 totals 19 residues. CDR1 and CDR2 from the germline V gene are MGHRA and YSYEKL. CDR3 DNA: TGCGCCAGCAGCCAAGAACCGGGGGACAGGGGCCCCATTGGGTATGGCTACACCTTC. Translating gives CASSQEPGDRGPIGYGYTF.

This clonotype was counted only a few times. This rearrangement joins TRBV18 to TRBJ2-2; 9 bases match TRBD1. The CDR3 contains 14 residues. Per germline, CDR1 KGHSH and CDR2 LQKENI. Unmatched junction bases numbered 8, after V lost 6 bases and J lost 9 bases. The CDR3 region is CASSPRTGDRELFF. CDR3 coding DNA: TGTGCCAGCTCCCCTCGGACAGGGGACCGGGAGCTGTTTTTT.

This clonotype has a handful of counts. The chain employs TRBV4-1 and TRBJ2-1; no clear D. The germline V gene encodes CDR1 MGHRA and CDR2 YSYEKL. The V and J ends lost 0 bases and 5 bases respectively, with 11 bases between them. The CDR3 is 15 residues long. CDR3 residues: CASSQEAVRNNEQFF. The CDR3, as DNA: TGCGCCAGCAGCCAAGAGGCGGTCAGAAACAATGAGCAGTTCTTC.

V gene TRBV7-6 combines with J gene TRBJ1-1; TRBD1 is a possible D gene (6 bases). Germline-derived CDR1 and CDR2 are SGHVS and FNYEAQ. V lost 5 bases, J lost 5 bases, and 18 bases lay in between. The CDR3 is 15 amino acids. CDR3 sequence reads: CASSPSAGGGTEAFF. The CDR3 nucleotides read TGTGCCAGCAGCCCCAGCGCGGGGGGCGGAACTGAAGCTTTCTTT.

The V and J genes are TRBV7-9 and TRBJ1-1; 7 bases are shared with TRBD1. CDR1 is SEHNR and CDR2 is FQNEAQ in the germline V gene (reference sequence). Losses at the gene ends were 7 bases for V and 1 base for J; bases not matched to a gene: 12. This CDR3 contains 16 residues. The CDR3 bases are TGTGCCAGCACCTCAGGGGAGGGGGCGCAGAACACTGAAGCTTTCTTT. Residues: CASTSGEGAQNTEAFF.

This clonotype has ten or more counts. The chain combines TRBV12-3 or TRBV12-4 with TRBJ2-4; D may correspond to TRBD1 or TRBD2 (5 bases each). This CDR3 is built from 14 residues. The V end lost 8 bases, the J end lost 5 bases, and 16 bases lay between the germline ends. CDR3 amino acids: CASGSERGENIQYF. For the CDR3, the DNA is TGTGCCAGCGGATCGGAAAGAGGGGAAAACATTCAGTACTTC.

The CDR3 bases are TGTGCCAGCAGCTTTAGGTCTTCTACTACGGGCACTGAAGCTTTCTTT. Its translation is CASSFRSSTTGTEAFF. The chain recombines TRBV7-8 with TRBJ1-1; D is ambiguous. The CDR3 runs 16 residues. Trimming pared 3 bases from V and 4 bases from J, leaving 18 bases between. In germline, CDR1 is SGHVS, CDR2 FQNEAQ.

The V call is TRBV24-1, the J call TRBJ2-4, with TRBD1 identical over 9 bases. Germline assignment: CDR1 KGHDR and CDR2 SFDVKD. V lost 7 bases and J lost 8; bases outside the gene matches: 5. The CDR3 spans 13 residues. Written as DNA, the CDR3 is TGTGCCACCAGAAGGACAGGGGAGGACATTCAGTACTTC. It is translated as CATRRTGEDIQYF.

This clonotype was seen a few times. The chain employs TRBV27 and TRBJ2-7; D not resolved. The V gene's germline CDR1 is MNHEY and CDR2 SMNVEV (reference sequence). The CDR3 extends over 12 amino acids. V dropped 6 bases and J dropped 3 bases, with 9 bases sitting between them. CDR3 in amino acids: CASRSTVYEQYF. CDR3 DNA: TGTGCCAGCAGGTCGACGGTCTACGAGCAGTACTTC.

The V gene is TRBV7-9, the J gene TRBJ1-3; D call uncertain. V lost 5 bases and J 2 bases, leaving 10 bases between the germline ends. The CDR3 totals 14 residues. The germline CDR1 and CDR2 sequences are SEHNR and FQNEAQ (reference sequence). The chain's CDR3 is CASSPGGAGNTIYF. The CDR3 region has the DNA TGTGCCAGCAGCCCAGGAGGTGCTGGAAACACCATATATTTT. The whole variable domain, filled in from reference TRBV7-9 and TRBJ1-3, reads DTGVSQNPRHKITKRGQNVTFRCDPISEHNRLYWYRQTLGQGPEFLTYFQNEAQLEKSRLLSDRFSAERPKGSFSTLEIQRTEQGDSAMYLCASSPGGAGNTIYFGEGSWLTVV.

This chain links TRBV7-8 with TRBJ2-1, with D possibly TRBD2 on 6 matching bases. V was pared by 3 bases and J by 5 bases, with 14 bases between. Germline CDR1 reads SGHVS; CDR2 reads FQNEAQ. The CDR3 length is 15 residues. This CDR3 reads CASSFGASVHNEQFF. The CDR3, as DNA: TGTGCCAGCAGCTTTGGGGCTAGCGTTCACAATGAGCAGTTCTTC.

The V and J genes are TRBV27 and TRBJ2-7, with 14 bases lining up with TRBD2. CDR1 and CDR2 from the germline V gene are MNHEY and SMNVEV (reference sequence). J was trimmed by 4 bases and V by 1 base; bases with no gene match: 6. The CDR3 has 17 amino acids. The CDR3 sequence is CASSLYPGTSGRYEQYF. CDR3 in DNA: TGTGCCAGCAGTTTATACCCCGGGACTAGCGGGAGATACGAGCAGTACTTC.

The genes are TRBV7-9 and TRBJ1-6; TRBD1 agrees at 9 bases. J lost 6 bases, V lost 5 bases, and 5 bases had no gene match. This CDR3 spans 15 amino acids. Germline-derived CDR1 and CDR2 are SEHNR and FQNEAQ (reference sequence). DNA for the CDR3: TGTGCCAGCAGCCAGCGGACAGGGGTTAATTCACCCCTCCACTTT. Translation gives CASSQRTGVNSPLHF.

This chain joins TRBV20-1 and TRBJ2-3, with 9 bases matching TRBD2. V gave up 5 bases and J gave up 2 bases; unmatched junction bases: 5. The CDR3 contains 14 residues. Germline assignment: CDR1 DFQATT and CDR2 SNEGSKA (reference sequence). The CDR3 spells CSAPLAGATDTQYF. For the CDR3, the DNA is TGCAGTGCTCCACTAGCGGGCGCCACAGATACGCAGTATTTT.

This clonotype was counted a single time. The chain recombines TRBV7-9 with TRBJ2-5, with 10 bases matching TRBD1. The CDR3 runs 14 residues. The trim removed 5 bases at V and 5 bases at J, leaving 5 bases unmatched. Germline CDR1 reads SEHNR; CDR2 reads FQNEAQ (reference sequence). The CDR3 sequence is CASSPTGGWETQYF. The CDR3 bases are TGTGCCAGCAGCCCGACAGGGGGCTGGGAGACCCAGTACTTC. Full variable domain (outside the CDR3, taken from reference TRBV7-9 and TRBJ2-5): DTGVSQNPRHKITKRGQNVTFRCDPISEHNRLYWYRQTLGQGPEFLTYFQNEAQLEKSRLLSDRFSAERPKGSFSTLEIQRTEQGDSAMYLCASSPTGGWETQYFGPGTRLLVL.

The genes are TRBV18 and TRBJ2-7, with a weak D call TRBD2 (6 bases). Germline V gene sequence: CDR1 KGHSH, CDR2 LQKENI. There are 15 residues in the CDR3. With 2 bases removed from V and 9 bases from J, the gap between germline ends came to 20 bases. The CDR3 reads CASSPGQEGLGVQYF. CDR3 coding DNA: TGTGCCAGCTCACCAGGGCAGGAGGGTCTTGGGGTGCAGTACTTC.

This clonotype occurred a few times. The rearrangement joins TRBV7-3 to TRBJ2-1; D perhaps matches TRBD2 (6 bases). V shed 5 bases and J shed 2 bases, with 7 bases lying between them. Germline V lookup: CDR1 SGHTA, CDR2 FQGTGA. This CDR3 contains 13 residues. For the CDR3, the DNA is TGTGCCAGCAGCCGGACTACCTACAATGAGCAGTTCTTC. Its protein product is CASSRTTYNEQFF.

This clonotype has only a few counts. V gene TRBV27 combines with J gene TRBJ2-1; tentatively, D is TRBD1 or TRBD2 (6 bases each). The germline CDR1 and CDR2 sequences are MNHEY and SMNVEV (reference sequence). The CDR3 consists of 17 residues. Trimming shortened V by 4 bases and J by 5 bases, and 21 bases separated the two germline ends. CDR3 region: CASSSYSGRRDNNEQFF. The CDR3 nucleotides are TGTGCCAGCAGTTCCTATTCAGGGCGGAGGGACAACAATGAGCAGTTCTTC.

On this clonotype itself: Being one base from a much bigger clone, this may be a read error. In this CDR3 the conserved last residue, phenylalanine or tryptophan, is missing, so a read error is likely. CDR3 loop: CASSMDRGWTEAFI. The DNA for the CDR3 is TGTGCCAGCAGCATGGACAGGGGGTGGACTGAAGCTTTCATT. V is TRBV12-3 or TRBV12-4 and J is TRBJ1-1; 10 bases map to TRBD1. The CDR3 runs 14 residues. The V gene end was trimmed by 6 bases and the J gene end by 5 bases; junction bases not matched to a gene: 6.

The rearrangement joins TRBV20-1 to TRBJ2-2; maybe TRBD1 (6 bases). CDR3 length: 16 amino acids. The V gene lost 0 bases and the J gene lost 3 bases, with 14 bases spanning the gap. Germline V gene data show CDR1 as DFQATT and CDR2 as SNEGSKA (reference sequence). As DNA, the CDR3 is TGCAGTGCTAGAGATCTGGGGGCATGGGACACCGGGGAGCTGTTTTTT. Translated, it gives CSARDLGAWDTGELFF.

The rearrangement links TRBV12-3 or TRBV12-4 to TRBJ2-1; the match to TRBD2 covers 7 bases. The length of the CDR3 is 17 residues. V was pared by 5 bases and J by 0 bases, with 10 bases of the junction left unmatched. This CDR3 is CASSPTGTIPSYNEQFF. For the CDR3, the DNA is TGTGCCAGCAGTCCAACCGGGACTATCCCCTCCTACAATGAGCAGTTCTTC.